Each of the 24 T cell receptor beta chains below was sequenced from the same sample in a study of human T cells and chemical hapten exposure. Time point meaning: patch test 2, 6 weeks after DPC sensitization. The treatment denotes: therapeutic diphenylcyclopropenone sensitization with weekly scalp DPC. One entry per CDR3 protein results from TCRdb running MiXCR on the RACE reads. The table shows about 100,000 distinct CDR3 sequences, with about an eighth occurring only once. The sample consisted of whole blood, taken in connection with sensitization to the hapten diphenylcyclopropenone (DPC). These receptors came from a woman aged 40 to 49 with alopecia areata. Some clones in this sample may be carry-over from other donors' samples.

In nucleotides, the CDR3 is TGTGCCAGCAGCTTGGTGTCGGGCAGGGGGCCAGAGACCCAGTACTTC. This gives the protein CASSLVSGRGPETQYF. The chain carries TRBV5-4 and TRBJ2-5, with 8 bases matching TRBD1. CDR3 length equals 16 residues. CDR1 SGHNT and CDR2 YYREEE come from the germline V gene (reference sequence). The J segment lost 4 bases and the V segment lost 0 bases, leaving 8 bases of the junction unmatched.

This clonotype has a count of ten or more. The chain uses TRBV7-2 and TRBJ2-3; D remains unclear. Trimming stripped 8 bases from V and 4 bases from J, with 16 bases between. This CDR3 comprises 14 residues. Looked up from germline, CDR1 is SGHTA and CDR2 is FQGNSA. The CDR3: CASSPRLSADTQYF. The CDR3, as DNA: TGTGCCAGCTCCCCCCGTTTGTCGGCAGATACGCAGTATTTT.

This clonotype was seen only a few times. This chain joins TRBV7-9 and TRBJ1-6; D might be TRBD1 (5 bases). The ends were cut back, 3 bases at V and 0 bases at J, with 15 bases in the middle. Germline loops: CDR1 SEHNR, CDR2 FQNEAQ (reference sequence). This CDR3 comprises 18 residues. CDR3 amino acids: CASSLGLGGSSYNSPLHF. The DNA for the CDR3 is TGTGCCAGCAGCTTGGGATTGGGGGGAAGCTCCTATAATTCACCCCTCCACTTT.

The chain carries TRBV29-1 and TRBJ1-5, with D maybe TRBD1 (5 bases). This CDR3 has 12 residues. Germline CDR1 and CDR2: SQVTM and ANQGSEA. Trimming pared 6 bases from V and 11 bases from J, leaving 17 bases between. CDR3 DNA: TGCAGCGTCTCCGGGGCCGTCGGGACCCAGCATTTT. Protein: CSVSGAVGTQHF.

The rearrangement links TRBV29-1 to TRBJ2-1, with TRBD2 matching 7 bases. CDR1 SQVTM and CDR2 ANQGSEA come from the germline V gene. The CDR3 spans 15 residues. V was pared by 5 bases and J by 4 bases, with 11 bases of the junction left unmatched. The CDR3 DNA is TGCAGCGTTCTACCCCTAGCGGTCGCTTACAATGAGCAGTTCTTC. Protein product: CSVLPLAVAYNEQFF.

In its sample, this clonotype was seen many times. This sequence joins TRBV12-3 or TRBV12-4 and TRBJ2-1; D gene uncertain. V was shortened by 1 base and J by 5 bases, with 3 bases between the two germline ends. The CDR3 is 12 residues long. The DNA of the CDR3 is TGTGCCAGCAGTTTAGAAGACAATGAGCAGTTCTTC. Its protein is CASSLEDNEQFF.

The table lists this clonotype with many counts. The V call is TRBV7-2, the J call TRBJ2-7; D perhaps matches TRBD2 (5 bases). The CDR3 sequence is 13 residues long. Germline V lookup: CDR1 SGHTA, CDR2 FQGNSA. The V end was cut by 3 bases, the J end by 7 bases, with 13 bases between. The CDR3 bases are TGTGCCAGCAGCTTCGTCGACTCGGGGGAGCAGTACTTC. Protein: CASSFVDSGEQYF.

This clonotype appeared a few times. The chain has TRBV6-1 and TRBJ1-2, with 7 bases fitting TRBD1. Unmatched junction bases numbered 8, after V lost 4 bases and J lost 6 bases. The CDR3 sequence is 14 residues long. Per the germline V gene, CDR1 is MNHNS and CDR2 is SASEGT. The CDR3 is CASSVKGARDGYTF. Written as DNA, the CDR3 is TGTGCCAGCAGTGTGAAGGGGGCGCGAGATGGCTACACCTTC.

This clonotype was recorded at least ten times. The chain uses TRBV30 and TRBJ2-1; 11 bases match TRBD1. Germline V gene sequence: CDR1 GTSNPN, CDR2 SVGIG (reference sequence). The CDR3 has 15 residues. The trim removed 0 bases at V and 13 bases at J, leaving 11 bases unmatched. The DNA of the CDR3 is TGTGCCTGGAGTGTAGGGGGACAGGGGGTTACCGGCCAGTTCTTC. It codes for CAWSVGGQGVTGQFF.

This clonotype was detected many times. The rearrangement links TRBV7-9 to TRBJ1-2, with no clear D. V was shortened by 6 bases and J by 2 bases, with 10 bases between the two germline ends. The CDR3 extends over 13 amino acids. Germline CDR1 and CDR2: SEHNR and FQNEAQ (reference sequence). The CDR3 sequence is CASSFRGNYGYTF. CDR3 sequence (DNA): TGTGCCAGCAGTTTTAGAGGGAACTATGGCTACACCTTC.

As to this clonotype: A much larger clone differs by one base, so this may be a read error. In DNA form, the CDR3 reads TGCAGCGGGGGACAGAGCTATGGCTACACCTTC. Its translation: CSGGQSYGYTF. The V and J genes are TRBV29-1 and TRBJ1-2; the match to TRBD1 covers 7 bases. Germline V CDR1 and CDR2: SQVTM, ANQGSEA. After removal of 7 bases from V and 4 bases from J, the junction contained 3 bases not matched to a gene. This CDR3 has 11 amino acids.

This clonotype was detected a few times. The chain joins TRBV18 to TRBJ2-7; 7 positions match TRBD2. Per the germline V gene, CDR1 is KGHSH and CDR2 is LQKENI. J gave up 6 bases and V 2 bases, and 7 bases lay outside the gene matches. The CDR3 consists of 14 residues. DNA of the CDR3: TGTGCCAGCTCACCAACTAGCGAAGAGGGCGAGCAGTACTTC. Amino acids: CASSPTSEEGEQYF.

This clonotype was recorded at least ten times. The rearrangement links TRBV7-9 to TRBJ2-5; 10 bases are shared with TRBD2. The CDR3 length is 17 residues. The germline gives CDR1 SEHNR, CDR2 FQNEAQ (reference sequence). V trimming: 4 bases; J trimming: 4 bases; junction bases outside the gene matches: 12. This chain's CDR3 is CASSSGLASGSRETQYF. In DNA, the CDR3 is TGTGCCAGCAGCTCCGGACTGGCTAGCGGGAGTAGAGAGACCCAGTACTTC.

A note on this clonotype: This clone may be a read error of a much larger clone one base away. This chain connects TRBV9 to TRBJ2-1, with a weak D call TRBD1 (5 bases). V gave up 2 bases and J gave up 0 bases, with 9 bases separating them. The length of the CDR3 is 15 residues. Germline loops: CDR1 SGDLS, CDR2 YYNGEE. DNA of the CDR3: TGTGCCAGCAGCGTCGGACATCACTCCTACAATGAGCAGTTCTTC. Protein product: CASSVGHHSYNEQFF.

The gene calls are TRBV21-1 and TRBJ2-4. TRBV21-1 is deemed a pseudogene. CDR3 length: 13 amino acids. This CDR3 reads CASSKESPNIQYF. DNA for the CDR3: TGTGCCAGCAGCAAAGAGAGCCCGAACATTCAGTACTTC.

The V and J genes are TRBV6-4 and TRBJ2-2; weak D call: TRBD1 (6 bases). V lost 6 bases and J 1 base, leaving 9 bases between the germline ends. The germline V gene has CDR1 MRHNA and CDR2 SNTAGT. The CDR3 is 14 residues long. The CDR3 loop reads CASRKTGNTGELFF. CDR3 in DNA: TGTGCCAGCAGAAAGACAGGGAACACCGGGGAGCTGTTTTTT.

The V gene is TRBV6-2 or TRBV6-3, the J gene TRBJ1-4; a weak D match, TRBD1 (5 bases). Germline V CDR1 and CDR2: MNHEY, SVGEGT. The CDR3 has 14 residues. V shed 8 bases and J shed 0 bases, with 10 bases lying between them. CDR3 residues: CASGRTSTNEKLFF. In DNA, the CDR3 is TGTGCCAGCGGCAGGACATCAACTAATGAAAAACTGTTTTTT.

The chain has TRBV7-2 and TRBJ1-2; no clear D. Germline CDR1 and CDR2: SGHTA and FQGNSA. Trimming took off 1 base at V and 6 bases at J, with 12 bases between the two ends. The CDR3 is 14 residues long. The CDR3 is CASSLGASGNGYTF. The CDR3, as DNA: TGTGCCAGCAGCTTAGGGGCCTCGGGTAATGGCTACACCTTC.

This clonotype was detected many times. The J gene is TRBJ2-1, the V gene TRBV7-2, with TRBD1 identical over 7 bases. This CDR3 has 13 residues. Trimming cost V 5 bases and J 7 bases; bases outside gene matches: 5. CDR1 and CDR2 (germline): SGHTA, FQGNSA. CDR3 nucleotides: TGTGCCAGCAGCCCGCTCAGGGGGAATGAGCAGTTCTTC. Translated: CASSPLRGNEQFF.

This clonotype was recorded at least ten times. This chain links TRBV6-1 with TRBJ2-3, with D tentatively TRBD1 (5 bases). The CDR3 consists of 14 residues. Germline V gives CDR1 MNHNS, CDR2 SASEGT. Deletions cut 2 bases from V and 1 base from J, with 7 bases between. As DNA, the CDR3 is TGTGCCAGCAGTGAACAGACAGGCACAGATACGCAGTATTTT. Its protein product is CASSEQTGTDTQYF.

The sample holds many counts of this clonotype. The chain is built from TRBV5-5 and TRBJ2-2; the match to TRBD2 covers 13 bases. Germline V CDR1 and CDR2: SGHKS, YYEKEE (reference sequence). V shed 2 bases and J 1 base; nucleotides not matched to a gene: 5. The CDR3 has 18 amino acids. The CDR3 DNA is TGTGCCAGCAGCTTCCGACTAGCGGGAGGCCAGAACACCGGGGAGCTGTTTTTT. Translation gives CASSFRLAGGQNTGELFF. The entire variable domain, with the rest obtained from reference TRBV5-5 and TRBJ2-2, is as follows: DAGVTQSPTHLIKTRGQQVTLRCSPISGHKSVSWYQQVLGQGPQFIFQYYEKEERGRGNFPDRFSARQFPNYSSELNVNALLLGDSALYLCASSFRLAGGQNTGELFFGEGSRLTVL.

This clonotype showed up just a few times. This chain joins TRBV4-3 and TRBJ2-7; unclear D gene. This CDR3 comprises 16 residues. The V gene's germline CDR1 is LGHNA and CDR2 YSLEER. V gave up 0 bases and J gave up 3 bases, with 15 bases separating them. The CDR3 is CASSQDGVGPDYEQYF. In nucleotides, the CDR3 is TGCGCCAGCAGCCAAGACGGAGTCGGGCCCGACTACGAGCAGTACTTC.

At least ten counts were recorded for this clonotype. J is TRBJ2-1 and V is TRBV18; D gene unclear. V lost 6 bases and J 1 base, leaving 13 bases between the germline ends. The CDR3 has 15 residues. Germline CDR1 and CDR2: KGHSH and LQKENI. In nucleotides, the CDR3 is TGTGCCAGCTCCCCGGAGTATCAGTCCTACAATGAGCAGTTCTTC. As protein: CASSPEYQSYNEQFF.

This chain links TRBV28 with TRBJ1-3, with no clear D. V lost 7 bases, J lost 0 bases, and 13 bases lay in between. The CDR3 has 15 residues. CDR1 is MDHEN, CDR2 SYDVKM, per germline. The DNA of the CDR3 is TGTGCCAGCAACGGACGGCGGAGCTCTGGAAACACCATATATTTT. It is translated as CASNGRRSSGNTIYF.